This T cell receptor (beta chain) was profiled in a study of blood T cell repertoires in COVID-19. In the study overall: The samples span acute and convalescent COVID-19 from the United States, Italy and Spain. PBMCs, B-cell-depleted T cells, or T cells provided the cDNA or gDNA that made up the material.

The CDR3 is made up of 16 amino acids. Per germline, CDR1 SGHRS and CDR2 YFSETQ. J gave up 2 bases and V 4 bases, and 8 bases lay outside the gene matches. In the authors' workflow: Amplification of reference gene primers was used by the study to estimate nucleated cell counts. The repertoire was sequenced with immunoSEQ multiplex PCR; TCRdb's copy has only in-frame clones and lacks some. The V and J calls and clone size come from that table; D and trimming were worked out from the DNA. The repertoire holds about 110,000 clones, with about four fifths as singletons. The chain employs TRBV5-1 and TRBJ2-5; 10 bases are a match to TRBD1. What was sequenced was peripheral blood. This receptor was obtained from a man in his 70s with acute or convalescent COVID-19. The CDR3 region has the DNA TGCGCCAGCAGCGTCCAGGACAGGGGGGGACAAGAGACCCAGTACTTC. Translation: CASSVQDRGGQETQYF.